The source of this TCR beta chain is a study of cytomegalovirus exposure and HLA in healthy donors. Findings and caveats of the study: Presence/absence analyses supposed approximately even sequencing depth among donors.

Regarding this clone: No antigen is known for it.

PCR was performed using 60 Vbeta and 13 Jbeta primers. Produced via immunoSEQ multiplex PCR; TCRdb's table is partial and in-frame only. The repertoire holds under 250,000 clones, with around 81% as singletons. The ends lost 4 bases at V and 5 bases at J; junction bases unmatched: 8. Germline V gene sequence: CDR1 MNHEY, CDR2 SVGAGI. CDR3 length: 15 amino acids. V gene TRBV6-5 combines with J gene TRBJ2-7; 10 bases map to TRBD1. This clonotype originated in a woman in her fifties or sixties in good health and CMV-seropositive. Sequencing used PBMCs. The CDR3 loop reads CASSSPGTGVHEQYF. CDR3 nucleotide sequence: TGTGCCAGCAGTTCCCCCGGGACAGGGGTCCACGAGCAGTACTTC.